This T cell receptor (beta chain) was retrieved from a study of T cell repertoires in cytomegalovirus infection. Findings of the study overall: Predominance within the ex vivo response was attributable to HLA-C-restricted CMV-specific TCR beta clonotypes.

MiXCR, applied by TCRdb to the reads, yields one record per CDR3 protein. The profile shows approximately 240,000 distinct CDR3 sequences, around an eighth of them singletons. This clonotype was counted ten times or more. Antigen specificity is unknown. Trimming pared 6 bases from V and 4 bases from J, leaving 13 bases between. Germline CDR1 and CDR2: SNHLY and FYNNEI. The CDR3 sequence is 14 residues long. The clonotype was recovered from a human donor in good health (CMV status not recorded). Some clones in this sample may be carry-over from other donors' samples. The specimen was PBMCs. This sequence joins TRBV2 and TRBJ1-5; no firm D call. The DNA for the CDR3 is TGTGCCAGCAGCCCTGGACGGGAGAATCAGCCCCAGCATTTT. It yields the protein CASSPGRENQPQHF.